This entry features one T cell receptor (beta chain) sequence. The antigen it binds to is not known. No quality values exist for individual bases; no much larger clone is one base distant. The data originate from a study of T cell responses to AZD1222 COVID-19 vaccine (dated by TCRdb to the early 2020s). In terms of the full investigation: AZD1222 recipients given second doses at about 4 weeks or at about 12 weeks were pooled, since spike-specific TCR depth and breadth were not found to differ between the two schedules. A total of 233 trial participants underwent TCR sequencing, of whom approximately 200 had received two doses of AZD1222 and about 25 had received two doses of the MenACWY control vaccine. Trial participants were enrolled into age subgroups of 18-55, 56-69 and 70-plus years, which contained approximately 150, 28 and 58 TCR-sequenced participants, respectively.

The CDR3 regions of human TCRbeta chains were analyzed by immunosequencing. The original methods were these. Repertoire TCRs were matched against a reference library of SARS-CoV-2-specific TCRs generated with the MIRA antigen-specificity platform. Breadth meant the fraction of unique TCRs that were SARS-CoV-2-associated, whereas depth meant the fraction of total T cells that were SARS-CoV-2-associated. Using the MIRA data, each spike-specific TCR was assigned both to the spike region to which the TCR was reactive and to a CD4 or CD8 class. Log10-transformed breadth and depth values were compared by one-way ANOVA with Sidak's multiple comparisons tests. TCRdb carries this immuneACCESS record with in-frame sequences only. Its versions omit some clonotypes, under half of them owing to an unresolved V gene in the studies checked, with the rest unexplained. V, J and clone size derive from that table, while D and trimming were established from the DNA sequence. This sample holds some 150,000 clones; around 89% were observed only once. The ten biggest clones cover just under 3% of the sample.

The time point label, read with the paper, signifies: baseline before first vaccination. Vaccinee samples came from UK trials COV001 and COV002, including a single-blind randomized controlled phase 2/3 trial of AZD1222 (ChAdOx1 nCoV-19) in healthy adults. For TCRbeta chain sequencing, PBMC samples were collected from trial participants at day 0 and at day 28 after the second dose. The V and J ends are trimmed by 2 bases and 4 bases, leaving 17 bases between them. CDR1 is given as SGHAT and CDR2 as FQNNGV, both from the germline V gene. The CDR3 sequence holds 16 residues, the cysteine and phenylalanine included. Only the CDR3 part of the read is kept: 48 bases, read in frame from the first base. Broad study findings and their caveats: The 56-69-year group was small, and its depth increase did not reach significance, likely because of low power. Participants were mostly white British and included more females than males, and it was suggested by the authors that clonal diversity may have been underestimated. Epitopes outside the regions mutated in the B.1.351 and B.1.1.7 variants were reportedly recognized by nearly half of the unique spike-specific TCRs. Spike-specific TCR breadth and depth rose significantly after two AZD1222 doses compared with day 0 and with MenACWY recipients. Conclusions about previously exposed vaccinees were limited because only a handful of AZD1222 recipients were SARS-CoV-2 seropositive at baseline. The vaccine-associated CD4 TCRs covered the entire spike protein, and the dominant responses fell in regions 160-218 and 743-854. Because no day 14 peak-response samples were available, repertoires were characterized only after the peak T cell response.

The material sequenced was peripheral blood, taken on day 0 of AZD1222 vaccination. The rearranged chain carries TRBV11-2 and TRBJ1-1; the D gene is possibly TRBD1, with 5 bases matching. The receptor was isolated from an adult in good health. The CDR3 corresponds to CASSLMAQGSRTEAFF. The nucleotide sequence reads TGTGCCAGCAGCTTAATGGCGCAGGGTTCTCGCACTGAAGCTTTCTTT.